One sample yielded the 15 T cell receptor beta chains listed below, sequenced in a study of cytomegalovirus exposure and HLA in healthy donors. Researchers ran the PCR with 60 Vbeta and 13 Jbeta primers. The protocol was immunoSEQ multiplex PCR, while the TCRdb copy is restricted to in-frame clones and leaves out a portion. The sample consists of about 300,000 clones, approximately 90% of them appearing once. The sequenced sample consisted of PBMCs. The receptor source for this set is a man aged 35 to 55 in good health and CMV-seropositive.

The sample holds one count of this clone. The CDR3 DNA reads TGTGCCAGTAGTACCCAACCGACAGGACGAAACTATGGCTACACCTTC. Amino acid sequence: CASSTQPTGRNYGYTF. The chain links TRBV19 to TRBJ1-2; D possibly corresponds to TRBD1 (6 bases). The CDR3 runs 16 residues. V lost 4 bases and J lost 2, with 17 bases in between. Germline values: CDR1 LNHDA, CDR2 SQIVND (reference sequence).

V and J are TRBV25-1 and TRBJ2-4, with 7 bases that match TRBD2. Trimming removed 3 bases from V and 0 bases from J; junction bases left unmatched: 11. Per the germline V gene, CDR1 is MGHDK and CDR2 is SYGVNS. This CDR3 spans 18 amino acids. The CDR3: CASSDGFAGELAKNIQYF. In nucleotides, the CDR3 is TGTGCCAGCAGTGATGGTTTCGCGGGAGAACTAGCCAAAAACATTCAGTACTTC.

This chain connects TRBV7-3 to TRBJ2-3, with 7 bases aligning to TRBD1. J was trimmed by 0 bases and V by 5 bases; bases with no gene match: 14. Germline V CDR1 and CDR2: SGHTA, FQGTGA. The CDR3 spans 18 residues. This CDR3 is CASSLRQGPFSSTDTQYF. The CDR3, as DNA: TGTGCCAGCAGCCTCCGACAGGGTCCATTTTCTAGCACAGATACGCAGTATTTT.

The rearrangement links TRBV6-5 to TRBJ1-3; 8 positions match TRBD1. CDR3 length: 14 amino acids. After removal of 0 bases from V and 7 bases from J, the junction contained 2 bases not matched to a gene. Germline V gene sequence: CDR1 MNHEY, CDR2 SVGAGI. The CDR3 DNA reads TGTGCCAGCAGTTACTCGACAGGGGAGAACACCATATATTTT. Protein product: CASSYSTGENTIYF.

This clone was counted between two and nine times. The V and J genes are TRBV2 and TRBJ2-1, with D perhaps TRBD2 (5 bases). The V gene's germline CDR1 is SNHLY and CDR2 FYNNEI. This CDR3 contains 12 residues. V was clipped by 4 bases and J by 8 bases, with 9 bases between them. The CDR3 region is CASSAGVDEQFF. The CDR3 DNA is TGTGCCAGCAGTGCCGGGGTCGATGAGCAGTTCTTC.

The V call is TRBV21-1, the J call TRBJ2-1; the D call of TRBD1 is as the table states it, not checked on the DNA. TRBV21-1 is deemed a pseudogene. The CDR3 contains 11 residues. DNA for the CDR3: TGTGCCCCCCAGGGGTGCAATGAGCAGTTCTTC. Translated: CAPQGCNEQFF.

In its sample, this clone was seen a few times. V and J are TRBV28 and TRBJ1-4; D not resolved. Trimming pared 2 bases from V and 4 bases from J, leaving 8 bases between. CDR1 is MDHEN and CDR2 is SYDVKM in the germline V gene. This CDR3 has 14 amino acids. CDR3 DNA: TGTGCCAGCAGTTTACCACGGGATAATGAAAAACTGTTTTTT. Encoded protein: CASSLPRDNEKLFF.

This chain uses TRBV11-3 with TRBJ2-1; D may be TRBD2 (6 bases). Germline-derived CDR1 and CDR2 are SGHNT and YENEEA. V was pared by 5 bases and J by 0 bases, with 14 bases between. CDR3 length: 16 residues. CDR3 sequence: CASSPGGTRSYNEQFF. DNA of the CDR3: TGTGCCAGCAGCCCGGGCGGGACCCGCTCCTACAATGAGCAGTTCTTC.

This rearrangement joins TRBV18 to TRBJ1-4; possible D gene TRBD1, 6 bases. V lost 4 bases and J lost 2, with 17 bases in between. The CDR3 is 17 amino acids. Germline assignment: CDR1 KGHSH and CDR2 LQKENI. This chain's CDR3 is CASSQARKTGTNEKLFF. The DNA for the CDR3 is TGTGCCAGCTCACAAGCAAGAAAGACAGGTACTAATGAAAAACTGTTTTTT.

This chain links TRBV7-9 with TRBJ2-2; TRBD1 agrees at 8 bases. V was clipped by 4 bases and J by 7 bases; unmatched bases: 8. The CDR3 totals 15 residues. Germline loops: CDR1 SEHNR, CDR2 FQNEAQ (reference sequence). This CDR3 is CASSSRTGLIGELFF. For the CDR3, the DNA is TGTGCCAGCAGCTCCCGGACAGGGTTGATCGGGGAGCTGTTTTTT.

V gene TRBV7-9 combines with J gene TRBJ2-1, with 8 positions matching TRBD2. The germline gives CDR1 SEHNR, CDR2 FQNEAQ (reference sequence). CDR3 size: 15 residues. V lost 5 bases to trimming and J lost 0 bases; unmatched junction nucleotides: 3. The CDR3 spells CASSQSGSSYNEQFF. The CDR3 bases are TGTGCCAGCAGCCAGAGCGGGAGCTCCTACAATGAGCAGTTCTTC.

Notes on this clone: A junction end diverges from the germline sequence, so it may reflect a read error. As DNA, the CDR3 is TGTTCCAGCAGCGACGTTAGGGCTGGAGGGCGGTTCTCCTACGAGCAGTACTTC. Translated: CSSSDVRAGGRFSYEQYF. The rearrangement uses TRBV7-9 and TRBJ2-7; weak D call: TRBD2 (6 bases). The CDR3 extends over 18 amino acids. From germline, CDR1 is SEHNR and CDR2 FQNEAQ (reference sequence).

In its sample, this clone was seen once. This chain links TRBV7-3 with TRBJ1-3; 7 positions agree with TRBD1. There are 16 residues in the CDR3. The trim removed 2 bases at V and 2 bases at J, leaving 6 bases unmatched. Germline assignment: CDR1 SGHTA and CDR2 FQGTGA. In DNA, the CDR3 is TGTGCCAGCAGCTTAGGGGACAGCCGAACTGGAAACACCATATATTTT. Its translation is CASSLGDSRTGNTIYF.

This chain connects TRBV29-1 to TRBJ1-1; 7 bases agree with TRBD1. The V gene end was trimmed by 6 bases and the J gene end by 0 bases; junction bases not matched to a gene: 1. The CDR3 covers 12 residues. Germline V gene sequence: CDR1 SQVTM, CDR2 ANQGSEA. The CDR3: CSVGQLNTEAFF. For the CDR3, the DNA is TGCAGCGTGGGACAGTTGAACACTGAAGCTTTCTTT.

V and J are TRBV19 and TRBJ1-4, with TRBD1 as a possible D gene (6 bases). Trimming cost V 7 bases and J 7 bases, with 13 bases left between them. Germline values: CDR1 LNHDA, CDR2 SQIVND (reference sequence). CDR3 size: 13 residues. CDR3 sequence (DNA): TGTGCCAGTAAGAGTCAGGGGATTGAAAAACTGTTTTTT. Translation: CASKSQGIEKLFF.